This TCR beta chain comes out of a study of blood T cell repertoires in COVID-19. The overall study: Sample material is recorded as cDNA or gDNA derived from T cells, B-cell-depleted T cells, or PBMCs.

The V gene's germline CDR1 is LGHDT and CDR2 YNNKEL (reference sequence). V was clipped by 1 base and J by 7 bases, with 8 bases between them. The CDR3 extends over 13 amino acids. In the original analysis: Using reference gene primer amplification, nucleated cell counts were estimated. This table comes from immunoSEQ multiplex PCR, and its TCRdb copy is limited to in-frame clones, with some not included. V and J calls and clone size follow that table, whereas D and trimming were derived from the DNA. The sample yields about 100,000 clones, approximately 85% seen once. Source material: peripheral blood. The sequence derives from a woman aged 55-75 years with acute or convalescent COVID-19. V gene TRBV3-1 (or the pseudogene TRBV3-2) combines with J gene TRBJ2-1; D is uncertain. The CDR3 nucleotides read TGTGCCAGCAGCCAAGGAGCGCAGAATGAGCAGTTCTTC. It translates to CASSQGAQNEQFF.